A single sample gave rise to the 21 T cell receptor beta chains below, sequenced in a study of cytomegalovirus exposure and HLA in healthy donors. The study ran its PCR with 60 Vbeta and 13 Jbeta primers. The repertoire was sequenced with immunoSEQ multiplex PCR; TCRdb's copy has only in-frame clones and lacks some. This table holds 150,000 to 200,000 clones, around 80% found once. The sample consisted of PBMCs. These receptors all stem from a woman aged 18-30 years in good health and CMV-seronegative.

J is TRBJ1-1 and V is TRBV6-5, with 8 nucleotides matching TRBD1. This CDR3 contains 14 residues. The germline CDR1 and CDR2 sequences are MNHEY and SVGAGI. The V segment lost 8 bases and the J segment 1 base; nucleotides outside the gene matches: 6. CDR3 loop: CASGTRGQNTEAFF. The CDR3, as DNA: TGTGCCAGCGGAACCAGGGGGCAGAACACTGAAGCTTTCTTT.

The chain uses TRBV6-6 and TRBJ2-4, with 7 nucleotides matching TRBD1. V dropped 7 bases and J dropped 10; count of bases not matched to a gene: 13. Germline V gives CDR1 MNHNY, CDR2 SVGAGI (reference sequence). The CDR3 has 14 residues. The DNA for the CDR3 is TGTGCCAGCAACCCTCCGGGACAGAAATTAATTCAGTACTTC. Translated: CASNPPGQKLIQYF.

This clone was observed a few times. This sequence joins TRBV14 and TRBJ2-7, with a tentative D call TRBD2 (6 bases). V dropped 0 bases and J dropped 4 bases, with 16 bases sitting between them. The CDR3 contains 16 residues. Germline CDR1 and CDR2: SGHDN and FVKESK. Here the CDR3 reads CASSQDLTRRVYEQYF. The CDR3 nucleotides read TGTGCCAGCAGCCAAGACCTCACCCGGAGGGTGTACGAGCAGTACTTC.

This clone is a singleton in its sample. Written as DNA, the CDR3 is TGTGCCAGCAGCGCGGGTTCTGGGACAAAAAAACTGTTTTTT. The encoded protein is CASSAGSGTKKLFF. The chain uses TRBV9 and TRBJ1-4, with D perhaps TRBD1 (6 bases). V lost 3 bases to trimming and J lost 9 bases, with 15 bases between them. Per the germline V gene, CDR1 is SGDLS and CDR2 is YYNGEE. This CDR3 spans 14 amino acids.

This clone was counted only a few times. The chain links TRBV19 to TRBJ2-7, with 8 bases lining up with TRBD1. Looked up from germline, CDR1 is LNHDA and CDR2 is SQIVND (reference sequence). The CDR3 length is 16 residues. The V gene end was trimmed by 3 bases and the J gene end by 5 bases; junction bases not matched to a gene: 12. The CDR3 DNA sequence: TGTGCCAGTAGTATTAGATACGGGCAGGGGGCCCACGAGCAGTACTTC. Translated, it gives CASSIRYGQGAHEQYF.

V is TRBV27 and J is TRBJ1-2; D possibly corresponds to TRBD1 (5 bases). Trimming took 5 bases from V and 8 from J, leaving 9 bases between them. The CDR3 totals 11 residues. Germline CDR1 is MNHEY and CDR2 is SMNVEV (reference sequence). For the CDR3, the DNA is TGTGCCAGCAGTGGGGGAGGGGGCTACACCTTC. Protein sequence: CASSGGGGYTF.

The chain uses TRBV28 and TRBJ2-7, with a tentative D call TRBD1 (7 bases). The CDR3 runs to 14 residues. Trimming left V 5 bases short and J 7 bases short, with 18 bases between. CDR1 and CDR2 (germline): MDHEN, SYDVKM. DNA for the CDR3: TGTGCCAGCAGTACCAATTTACAGGGGAGGGAGCAGTACTTC. The encoded protein is CASSTNLQGREQYF.

The chain couples TRBV19 to TRBJ1-5, with D maybe TRBD1 (6 bases). V lost 3 bases, J lost 1 base, and 13 bases lay in between. Germline V gives CDR1 LNHDA, CDR2 SQIVND (reference sequence). The CDR3 consists of 16 residues. The CDR3: CASSMKGGPSNQPQHF. The CDR3 coding sequence is TGTGCCAGTAGTATGAAGGGGGGGCCCAGCAATCAGCCCCAGCATTTT.

CDR3 region: CARGSSHEQYF. In DNA, the CDR3 is TGTGCCCGGGGGAGTAGTCACGAGCAGTACTTC. The chain is built from TRBV2 and TRBJ2-7; tentative D call: TRBD2 (6 bases). Per the germline V gene, CDR1 is SNHLY and CDR2 is FYNNEI. CDR3 length: 11 amino acids. The ends were cut back, 11 bases at V and 5 bases at J, with 13 bases in the middle.

The gene calls are TRBV15 and TRBJ2-1; 9 bases are a match to TRBD2. The CDR3 covers 16 residues. After removal of 0 bases from V and 7 bases from J, the junction contained 7 bases not matched to a gene. Germline V gives CDR1 LNHNV, CDR2 YYDKDF (reference sequence). The CDR3 nucleotides are TGTGCCACCAGCAGAGATCTAGCGGGAACTTCAAATGAGCAGTTCTTC. The encoded protein is CATSRDLAGTSNEQFF.

CDR3 nucleotides: TGTGCCACCAGCATGAGGAATAGGGAAAAACTGTTTTTT. Protein: CATSMRNREKLFF. This chain joins TRBV15 and TRBJ1-4; D call uncertain. The germline CDR1 and CDR2 sequences are LNHNV and YYDKDF (reference sequence). Deletions cut 4 bases from V and 8 bases from J, with 11 bases between. The CDR3 has 13 amino acids.

This clone was seen once. CDR3 DNA: TGTGCCAGTACTTTAACAGTGAACACTGAAGCTTTCTTT. It specifies CASTLTVNTEAFF. This rearrangement joins TRBV19 to TRBJ1-1, with D unclear. The CDR3 has 13 residues. Between the trimmed V and J ends, which lost 7 bases and 0 bases, there was a span of 9 bases. CDR1 LNHDA and CDR2 SQIVND come from the germline V gene (reference sequence).

The V call is TRBV11-3, the J call TRBJ2-5; TRBD2 aligns across 7 bases. From germline, CDR1 is SGHNT and CDR2 YENEEA. J gave up 4 bases and V 5 bases, and 4 bases lay outside the gene matches. This CDR3 has 13 amino acids. The CDR3 nucleotides read TGTGCCAGCAGCCAAACGGGGGGAGAGACCCAGTACTTC. Amino acid sequence: CASSQTGGETQYF.

This sequence joins TRBV10-3 and TRBJ1-5, with 10 bases matching TRBD1. Losses at the gene ends were 4 bases for V and 0 bases for J; bases not matched to a gene: 6. The CDR3 has 17 residues. The germline V gene encodes CDR1 ENHRY and CDR2 SYGVKD. The CDR3 DNA sequence: TGTGCCATCAGTGCGGGGACAGGGGAGTTTAGCAATCAGCCCCAGCATTTT. Protein product: CAISAGTGEFSNQPQHF.

V is TRBV13 and J is TRBJ2-1; TRBD2 matches 8 bases. The V segment lost 5 bases and the J segment 7 bases; nucleotides outside the gene matches: 10. Germline CDR1 is PRHDT and CDR2 is FYEKMQ (reference sequence). The CDR3 contains 15 residues. The CDR3 is CASSPLGAGVNEQFF. The CDR3 bases are TGTGCCAGCAGCCCCCTGGGAGCGGGAGTAAATGAGCAGTTCTTC.

V and J are TRBV6-5 and TRBJ2-5, with 9 nucleotides matching TRBD1. V lost 6 bases and J lost 4; bases outside the gene matches: 6. Germline loops: CDR1 MNHEY, CDR2 SVGAGI. This CDR3 has 14 amino acids. The CDR3 is CASRPGQGTETQYF. The CDR3 coding sequence is TGTGCCAGCAGGCCGGGACAGGGTACAGAGACCCAGTACTTC.

The rearrangement links TRBV6-1 to TRBJ1-1; D may be TRBD1 (6 bases). The CDR3 spans 15 residues. Germline CDR1 and CDR2: MNHNS and SASEGT. V was pared by 3 bases and J by 4 bases, with 15 bases between. The CDR3 nucleotides are TGTGCCAGCAGTGACAGGGGTGATGCAGTCACTGAAGCTTTCTTT. As protein: CASSDRGDAVTEAFF.

This clone appeared once. The V and J genes are TRBV21-1 and TRBJ2-7; TRBD2 reflects the table's D call only, with no check against the DNA. TRBV21-1 is annotated as a pseudogene. This CDR3 has 9 residues. CDR3 bases: TGTGCCAGCAGCACTCAGCAGTACTTC. Amino acid sequence: CASSTQQYF.

This clone was counted at least ten times. The genes are TRBV25-1 and TRBJ1-5, with D hard to call. V lost 1 base, J lost 0 bases, and 7 bases lay in between. The germline V gene has CDR1 MGHDK and CDR2 SYGVNS. The CDR3 is made up of 15 amino acids. Here the CDR3 reads CASSESGNSNQPQHF. CDR3 nucleotides: TGTGCCAGCAGTGAATCGGGGAATAGCAATCAGCCCCAGCATTTT.

This clone came up once. The chain joins TRBV15 to TRBJ2-5; 9 bases are a match to TRBD2. Germline CDR1 is LNHNV and CDR2 is YYDKDF (reference sequence). Germline trimming cut 1 base from V and 5 bases from J; bases unmatched to any gene: 5. CDR3 length equals 15 residues. The chain's CDR3 is CATSRAREGRETQYF. The CDR3 nucleotides are TGTGCCACCAGCAGAGCGCGGGAGGGTCGGGAGACCCAGTACTTC.

V gene TRBV11-3 combines with J gene TRBJ2-3, with 8 bases lining up with TRBD1. J lost 6 bases, V lost 1 base, and 6 bases had no gene match. Germline V CDR1 and CDR2: SGHNT, YENEEA. This CDR3 is built from 15 residues. CDR3 residues: CASSLGSRQGDTQYF. CDR3 bases: TGTGCCAGCAGCTTAGGCAGTAGACAGGGGGATACGCAGTATTTT.